Below, one TCR beta chain is given with its context. Its antigen is undetermined. A read error may explain this, as a much larger clone is one base away. These data originate in a study of CD8 T cells in ankylosing spondylitis. General study points: Some of the motif variants had earlier been found in reactive arthritis patients' fluid and blood. There was reportedly significant enrichment of clones that were disease-linked in matched ankylosing spondylitis synovial fluid.

Making use of molecular barcodes, quantitative 5'-RACE generated TCR beta libraries. TCRdb fed the 5' RACE reads into MiXCR, producing one record per CDR3 protein. The profile shows 180,000 or so distinct CDR3 sequences, roughly 11% of them singletons. The CDR3 sequence is 16 residues long. Germline V gene lookup returns CDR1 SGHRS and CDR2 YFSETQ. Germline trimming cut 4 bases from V and 8 bases from J; bases unmatched to any gene: 12. This sequence was found in a male donor with ankylosing spondylitis or in good health (not recorded which). The sequencing input was blood, either unsorted or a sorted T cell fraction (not recorded which). This chain links TRBV5-1 with TRBJ2-1, with 10 bases matching TRBD1. CDR3 amino acids: CASSTRQGARGDEQFF. The CDR3 region has the DNA TGCGCCAGCAGCACGAGACAGGGGGCGCGAGGGGATGAGCAGTTCTTC.